Listed here are 25 T cell receptor beta chains from one sample, sequenced in a study of blood T cell repertoires in COVID-19. Sequencing was performed with immunoSEQ multiplex PCR; in TCRdb, only in-frame clones are kept and a portion is missing. The profile shows some 530,000 clones, approximately 91% of them singletons. Sequenced: PBMCs or T cells enriched from blood (not recorded which). The receptors here all came from a woman aged 60-70 years who had recovered from COVID-19.

The chain couples TRBV6-5 to TRBJ1-1; no reliable D call. This CDR3 has 15 amino acids. Deletions cut 2 bases from V and 0 bases from J, with 10 bases between. Germline CDR1 and CDR2: MNHEY and SVGAGI. The CDR3 spells CASSYSGEVNTEAFF. CDR3 nucleotides: TGTGCCAGCAGTTACAGTGGGGAGGTGAACACTGAAGCTTTCTTT.

The V gene is TRBV7-8, the J gene TRBJ2-5; the match to TRBD2 covers 14 bases. V gave up 5 bases and J gave up 5 bases; unmatched junction bases: 10. The V gene's germline CDR1 is SGHVS and CDR2 FQNEAQ. The CDR3 loop spans 17 amino acids. Written as DNA, the CDR3 is TGTGCCAGCAGCGCGGGACTAGCGGGGGTACCCGCGGAGACCCAGTACTTC. Its translation is CASSAGLAGVPAETQYF.

The chain couples TRBV5-4 to TRBJ1-3; D remains unclear. CDR3 length equals 13 residues. CDR1 is SGHNT, CDR2 YYREEE, per germline (reference sequence). V was pared by 7 bases and J by 0 bases, with 8 bases between. CDR3 amino acids: CASEGDSGNTIYF. CDR3 nucleotides: TGTGCCAGCGAGGGCGACTCTGGAAACACCATATATTTT.

V usage is TRBV11-3 and J usage is TRBJ2-3, with 8 bases aligning to TRBD2. The germline V gene has CDR1 SGHNT and CDR2 YENEEA. V dropped 4 bases and J dropped 2; count of bases not matched to a gene: 8. CDR3 length: 16 amino acids. The DNA of the CDR3 is TGTGCCAGCAGCTCCTTAGCGGGGAGCTACACAGATACGCAGTATTTT. Residues: CASSSLAGSYTDTQYF.

This chain uses TRBV6-2 or TRBV6-3 with TRBJ2-5; D might be TRBD1 (5 bases). Per germline, CDR1 MNHEY and CDR2 SVGEGT. CDR3 length equals 14 residues. The ends were cut back, 1 base at V and 4 bases at J, with 10 bases in the middle. The CDR3 spells CASSYWAGRETQYF. The CDR3 region has the DNA TGTGCCAGCAGTTACTGGGCAGGGCGAGAGACCCAGTACTTC.

The rearrangement joins TRBV28 to TRBJ2-7; no reliable D call. This CDR3 is 12 amino acids long. Trimming removed 6 bases from V and 1 base from J, with 7 bases in between. Looked up from germline, CDR1 is MDHEN and CDR2 is SYDVKM. The CDR3 nucleotides are TGTGCCAGCAGGAGTGATTCCTACGAGCAGTACTTC. Amino acids: CASRSDSYEQYF.

The chain is built from TRBV30 and TRBJ2-1, with 7 bases fitting TRBD2. The V segment lost 0 bases and the J segment 4 bases; nucleotides outside the gene matches: 3. The CDR3 extends over 14 amino acids. Germline CDR1 GTSNPN, CDR2 SVGIG (reference sequence). DNA for the CDR3: TGTGCCTGGAGTGTATGGGGGGGTTACAATGAGCAGTTCTTC. Protein sequence: CAWSVWGGYNEQFF.

The chain employs TRBV29-1 and TRBJ1-5; TRBD1 might be the D (5 bases). Germline assignment: CDR1 SQVTM and CDR2 ANQGSEA. V lost 4 bases to trimming and J lost 4 bases, with 8 bases between them. CDR3 length: 12 residues. CDR3 residues: CSVGGVNQPQHF. CDR3 bases: TGCAGCGTTGGGGGGGTAAATCAGCCCCAGCATTTT.

DNA for the CDR3: TGTGCCAGCAGCCAAAAAACCGACCCGGCGGCCCTCCACTTT. It encodes CASSQKTDPAALHF. The J gene is TRBJ1-6, the V gene TRBV7-8; D not resolved. This CDR3 has 14 amino acids. Germline V gene sequence: CDR1 SGHVS, CDR2 FQNEAQ. V shed 5 bases and J shed 14 bases, with 19 bases lying between them.

The gene calls are TRBV4-1 and TRBJ1-6; the D gene is possibly TRBD1 (6 bases). Trimming removed 4 bases at V and 10 bases at J, with 20 bases between. This CDR3 has 16 amino acids. Germline V gene sequence: CDR1 MGHRA, CDR2 YSYEKL. The CDR3 DNA follows: TGCGCCAGCAGCCGAGAAACGGGGGGCAGCCGCTCACCCCTCCACTTT. It translates to CASSRETGGSRSPLHF.

The rearrangement joins TRBV6-5 to TRBJ1-1; 8 nucleotides line up with TRBD1. CDR3 length: 15 amino acids. V dropped 6 bases and J dropped 4; count of bases not matched to a gene: 10. Germline V lookup: CDR1 MNHEY, CDR2 SVGAGI. The CDR3 bases are TGTGCCAGCAGCCCCCTCAGGGGGCTTGTCACTGAAGCTTTCTTT. It translates to CASSPLRGLVTEAFF.

In its sample, this clone was seen once. The V call is TRBV7-9, the J call TRBJ1-1, with a weak D call TRBD1 (5 bases). Germline V CDR1 and CDR2: SEHNR, FQNEAQ (reference sequence). Trimming shortened V by 3 bases and J by 1 base, and 9 bases separated the two germline ends. The CDR3 consists of 14 residues. CDR3 loop: CASSFSGGNTEAFF. The CDR3 bases are TGTGCCAGCAGCTTCAGCGGGGGGAACACTGAAGCTTTCTTT.

V is TRBV24-1 and J is TRBJ2-1, with D unclear. The CDR3 spans 14 residues. V was cut by 4 bases and J by 4 bases, with 10 bases left in between. Germline V CDR1 and CDR2: KGHDR, SFDVKD. In DNA, the CDR3 is TGTGCCACCAGTGACCCGACAAGTTACAATGAGCAGTTCTTC. Its protein is CATSDPTSYNEQFF.

This clone was recorded once. The chain couples TRBV5-1 to TRBJ1-2; D not resolved. V was trimmed by 0 bases and J by 0 bases, leaving 9 bases between them. The CDR3 consists of 15 residues. CDR1 is SGHRS, CDR2 YFSETQ, per germline. The chain's CDR3 is CASSLVSGANYGYTF. The DNA for the CDR3 is TGCGCCAGCAGCTTGGTATCCGGAGCTAACTATGGCTACACCTTC.

This rearrangement joins TRBV28 to TRBJ1-2, with D tentatively TRBD1 (5 bases). Germline CDR1 is MDHEN and CDR2 is SYDVKM. This CDR3 has 13 amino acids. Trimming shortened V by 1 base and J by 8 bases, and 11 bases separated the two germline ends. The CDR3 coding sequence is TGTGCCAGCAGTTTATCGGGGGGATGGGGCTACACCTTC. Residues: CASSLSGGWGYTF.

This chain joins TRBV6-5 and TRBJ2-3; a weak D match, TRBD1 (5 bases). The CDR3 is 14 residues long. Germline V gives CDR1 MNHEY, CDR2 SVGAGI. Trimming took off 11 bases at V and 2 bases at J, with 17 bases between the two ends. CDR3 residues: CAGTGNNPTDTQYF. The CDR3 DNA sequence: TGTGCCGGCACAGGCAACAACCCCACAGATACGCAGTATTTT.

The chain couples TRBV5-4 to TRBJ2-5, with 10 bases matching TRBD1. This CDR3 contains 15 residues. V gave up 4 bases and J gave up 4 bases; unmatched junction bases: 7. The germline gives CDR1 SGHNT, CDR2 YYREEE (reference sequence). The CDR3 reads CASSAGTGVRETQYF. The CDR3 DNA sequence: TGTGCCAGCAGCGCTGGGACAGGGGTACGAGAGACCCAGTACTTC.

The V gene is TRBV10-3, the J gene TRBJ2-1; D possibly corresponds to TRBD2 (6 bases). The germline CDR1 and CDR2 sequences are ENHRY and SYGVKD. V shed 5 bases and J shed 2 bases, with 10 bases lying between them. This CDR3 is built from 14 residues. The CDR3: CAISFGEAYNEQFF. The CDR3 nucleotides read TGTGCCATCAGTTTCGGGGAGGCCTACAATGAGCAGTTCTTC.

V usage is TRBV6-5 and J usage is TRBJ1-6; 7 nucleotides match TRBD1. The CDR3 totals 16 residues. Trimming cost V 0 bases and J 9 bases; bases outside gene matches: 8. CDR1 and CDR2 from the germline V gene are MNHEY and SVGAGI. The CDR3 DNA reads as TGTGCCAGCAGTTACTCGACACCAGGGGGAGGTTCACCCCTCCACTTT. As protein: CASSYSTPGGGSPLHF.

This chain joins TRBV2 and TRBJ2-3; TRBD2 is a possible D gene (6 bases). Germline values: CDR1 SNHLY, CDR2 FYNNEI. This CDR3 contains 14 residues. The V and J ends lost 6 bases and 4 bases respectively, with 14 bases between them. CDR3 amino acids: CASRDTRGSDTQYF. The CDR3 nucleotides are TGTGCCAGCAGGGACACCCGGGGGTCAGATACGCAGTATTTT. Based on the CDR3 plus reference TRBV2 and TRBJ2-3, the full variable domain is EPEVTQTPSHQVTQMGQEVILRCVPISNHLYFYWYRQILGQKVEFLVSFYNNEISEKSEIFDDQFSVERPDGSNFTLKIRSTKLEDSAMYFCASRDTRGSDTQYFGPGTRLTVL.

The rearrangement joins TRBV6-5 to TRBJ1-5, with TRBD1 identical over 9 bases. Trimming removed 8 bases from V and 4 bases from J; junction bases left unmatched: 6. This CDR3 has 14 residues. Germline V CDR1 and CDR2: MNHEY, SVGAGI. CDR3 in amino acids: CASFGTGHNQPQHF. The CDR3 DNA reads TGTGCCAGCTTCGGGACAGGGCATAATCAGCCCCAGCATTTT.

The count of this clone is one. The V and J genes are TRBV27 and TRBJ2-2; TRBD1 is a possible D gene (6 bases). The CDR3 totals 16 residues. V lost 6 bases and J lost 1, with 15 bases in between. Germline CDR1 and CDR2: MNHEY and SMNVEV (reference sequence). The CDR3 DNA follows: TGTGCCAGCAGCCCACTAGGGACAAAGAACACCGGGGAGCTGTTTTTT. Translating gives CASSPLGTKNTGELFF.

V gene TRBV7-9 combines with J gene TRBJ1-1; D is possibly TRBD1 (5 bases). This CDR3 region has 14 residues. Germline values: CDR1 SEHNR, CDR2 FQNEAQ (reference sequence). V was pared by 2 bases and J by 4 bases, with 11 bases between. CDR3 sequence reads: CASSLLVTGTEAFF. The CDR3 nucleotides are TGTGCCAGCAGCTTATTGGTCACAGGCACTGAAGCTTTCTTT.

This clone has a single count. The V gene is TRBV27, the J gene TRBJ2-2; D not certain. Germline-derived CDR1 and CDR2 are MNHEY and SMNVEV (reference sequence). V lost 2 bases, J lost 3 bases, and 13 bases lay in between. CDR3 length equals 16 residues. CDR3 protein: CASSLGLSSYTGELFF. CDR3 in DNA: TGTGCCAGCAGTTTAGGGCTTTCAAGTTACACCGGGGAGCTGTTTTTT.

The J gene is TRBJ2-1, the V gene TRBV7-2; a weak D match, TRBD2 (6 bases). Germline V gene lookup returns CDR1 SGHTA and CDR2 FQGNSA. The CDR3 has 15 amino acids. The V and J ends lost 5 bases and 4 bases respectively, with 15 bases between them. The CDR3 loop is CASSTEGNAYNEQFF. CDR3 in DNA: TGTGCCAGCAGCACGGAGGGGAACGCTTACAATGAGCAGTTCTTC.